These 24 T cell receptor beta chains were sequenced from one sample in a study of beta chain features in type 1 diabetes. What was sequenced were expressed TCRB transcripts, since all of the isolated RNA had been reverse transcribed. This table comes from immunoSEQ multiplex PCR, and its TCRdb copy is limited to in-frame clones, with some not included. This sample carries roughly 250,000 clones, 68% of them seen once, and the ten largest clones take 0.053%. Sequencing was carried out using naive CD4+ T cells from blood. Receptors were obtained from a man aged 25-45 years in good health.

In its sample, this clone was seen once. The chain joins TRBV2 to TRBJ1-6; 11 bases line up with TRBD1. Looked up from germline, CDR1 is SNHLY and CDR2 is FYNNEI. V gave up 11 bases and J gave up 10 bases; unmatched junction bases: 7. The CDR3 runs 13 residues. The CDR3 DNA sequence: TGTGCCTCCGCGGGACAGGGGGACTCACCCCTCCACTTT. Its translation is CASAGQGDSPLHF.

The V gene is TRBV21-1, the J gene TRBJ2-3; the table assigns TRBD1, which was not confirmed against the DNA. TRBV21-1 is assigned pseudogene status. The CDR3 is made up of 15 amino acids. The CDR3 loop is CASSKEVRVTDTQYF. CDR3 in DNA: TGTGCCAGCAGCAAAGAGGTCAGGGTGACAGATACGCAGTATTTT.

J is TRBJ1-5 and V is TRBV2, with D perhaps matching TRBD1 (6 bases). This CDR3 spans 15 amino acids. Germline CDR1 is SNHLY and CDR2 is FYNNEI. Trimming cost V 3 bases and J 0 bases, with 9 bases left between them. The CDR3 reads CASSETGNSNQPQHF. CDR3 in DNA: TGTGCCAGCAGTGAGACAGGAAATAGCAATCAGCCCCAGCATTTT. Variable domain in full (rest from reference TRBV2 and TRBJ1-5): EPEVTQTPSHQVTQMGQEVILRCVPISNHLYFYWYRQILGQKVEFLVSFYNNEISEKSEIFDDQFSVERPDGSNFTLKIRSTKLEDSAMYFCASSETGNSNQPQHFGDGTRLSIL.

This clone has just a few counts. CDR3 in DNA: TGTGCCACCACACTAGCGGGCACCGGGGAGCTGTTTTTT. Translated: CATTLAGTGELFF. The J gene is TRBJ2-2, the V gene TRBV2; 9 nucleotides agree with TRBD2. This CDR3 region has 13 residues. From germline, CDR1 is SNHLY and CDR2 FYNNEI. J was trimmed by 4 bases and V by 10 bases; bases with no gene match: 4.

The rearrangement joins TRBV29-1 to TRBJ1-2; 7 nucleotides match TRBD1. Germline CDR1 and CDR2: SQVTM and ANQGSEA. Trimming took 6 bases from V and 3 from J; bases not matched to a gene: 10. The CDR3 sequence is 14 residues long. The CDR3 sequence: CSVRGGSVDYGYTF. The CDR3 DNA sequence: TGCAGCGTCCGAGGGGGCAGCGTCGACTATGGCTACACCTTC.

The chain employs TRBV7-9 and TRBJ2-3; D perhaps matches TRBD2 (6 bases). Trimming removed 2 bases from V and 2 bases from J, with 11 bases in between. The CDR3 is 15 residues long. The germline gives CDR1 SEHNR, CDR2 FQNEAQ (reference sequence). Written as DNA, the CDR3 is TGTGCCAGCAGCTTAATTAGCGGATACACAGATACGCAGTATTTT. This sequence encodes CASSLISGYTDTQYF.

The chain has TRBV19 and TRBJ2-3; TRBD1 agrees at 7 bases. V shed 6 bases, J shed 1 base, and the junction held 7 bases outside the gene matches. Per the germline V gene, CDR1 is LNHDA and CDR2 is SQIVND (reference sequence). The CDR3 sequence is 15 residues long. The CDR3 here is CASRKQGIGTDTQYF. The DNA of the CDR3 is TGTGCCAGTAGAAAACAGGGGATCGGCACAGATACGCAGTATTTT.

This clone turned up a few times. This chain connects TRBV30 to TRBJ2-4, with 9 bases fitting TRBD2. V lost 6 bases, J lost 5 bases, and 23 bases stayed unmatched. The CDR3 extends over 19 amino acids. Per the germline V gene, CDR1 is GTSNPN and CDR2 is SVGIG (reference sequence). The CDR3 loop reads CACARTSGLRGPDENIQYF. In DNA, the CDR3 is TGTGCCTGCGCCAGAACTAGCGGGCTTCGGGGCCCGGACGAAAACATTCAGTACTTC.

This sequence joins TRBV15 and TRBJ2-4; D is unclear. Trimming removed 3 bases from V and 3 bases from J, with 6 bases in between. The CDR3 spans 13 residues. CDR1 is LNHNV and CDR2 is YYDKDF in the germline V gene (reference sequence). Written as DNA, the CDR3 is TGTGCCACCAGCAGGGACGGCAAAAACATTCAGTACTTC. As protein: CATSRDGKNIQYF.

This sequence joins TRBV7-6 and TRBJ2-7, with 10 bases identical to TRBD1. The CDR3 extends over 14 amino acids. Germline CDR1 SGHVS, CDR2 FNYEAQ. The V segment lost 5 bases and the J segment 6 bases; nucleotides outside the gene matches: 7. The CDR3 spells CASSSGTGDLEQYF. The CDR3 nucleotides are TGTGCCAGCAGCAGTGGGACAGGGGATCTCGAGCAGTACTTC.

There are a few counts of this clone. The J gene is TRBJ2-2, the V gene TRBV29-1; 10 bases agree with TRBD1. Per the germline V gene, CDR1 is SQVTM and CDR2 is ANQGSEA. V shed 6 bases, J shed 5 bases, and the junction held 3 bases outside the gene matches. The CDR3 is 13 amino acids. This CDR3 reads CSVWDRGTGELFF. CDR3 DNA: TGCAGCGTCTGGGACAGGGGAACCGGGGAGCTGTTTTTT.

This clone has more than one count but fewer than ten. CDR3 sequence reads: CAWSVAQGLRNEQFF. The CDR3 bases are TGTGCCTGGAGTGTAGCCCAGGGGCTGCGCAATGAGCAGTTCTTC. The rearrangement uses TRBV30 and TRBJ2-1; the D gene is possibly TRBD1 (6 bases). V was clipped by 0 bases and J by 6 bases, with 15 bases between them. The CDR3 consists of 15 residues. Per the germline V gene, CDR1 is GTSNPN and CDR2 is SVGIG (reference sequence).

The chain combines TRBV19 with TRBJ2-5; 12 bases match TRBD2. The CDR3 length is 15 residues. Germline assignment: CDR1 LNHDA and CDR2 SQIVND (reference sequence). Trimming cost V 4 bases and J 5 bases; bases outside gene matches: 5. CDR3 DNA: TGTGCCAGTAGTACCGGACTAGCGGGGAGGGAGACCCAGTACTTC. Translated: CASSTGLAGRETQYF.

The V gene is TRBV30, the J gene TRBJ2-3; 7 bases fit TRBD2. Germline CDR1 and CDR2: GTSNPN and SVGIG (reference sequence). Trimming cost V 2 bases and J 6 bases; bases outside gene matches: 5. The CDR3 consists of 13 residues. The CDR3 coding sequence is TGTGCCTGGAGTCGGGACTACCACGATACGCAGTATTTT. It is translated as CAWSRDYHDTQYF. Using reference TRBV30 and TRBJ2-3 for the parts outside the CDR3, the full variable domain is SQTIHQWPATLVQPVGSPLSLECTVEGTSNPNLYWYRQAAGRGLQLLFYSVGIGQISSEVPQNLSASRPQDRQFILSSKKLLLSDSGFYLCAWSRDYHDTQYFGPGTRLTVL.

V is TRBV7-9 and J is TRBJ1-4; the match to TRBD1 covers 8 bases. V gave up 11 bases and J gave up 5 bases; unmatched junction bases: 4. This CDR3 has 12 amino acids. CDR1 is SEHNR and CDR2 is FQNEAQ in the germline V gene (reference sequence). The CDR3 protein is CAGRQGNEKLFF. Written as DNA, the CDR3 is TGTGCCGGAAGACAGGGGAATGAAAAACTGTTTTTT.

The V gene is TRBV28, the J gene TRBJ2-4; D call uncertain. Germline assignment: CDR1 MDHEN and CDR2 SYDVKM. V was pared by 6 bases and J by 8 bases, with 17 bases between. The CDR3 extends over 14 amino acids. CDR3 sequence (DNA): TGTGCCAGCAGGGGAACCTGGGGTTTGGACATTCAGTACTTC. Residues: CASRGTWGLDIQYF.

The chain employs TRBV7-6 and TRBJ2-3; no clear D gene. V lost 2 bases, J lost 1 base, and 1 base lay in between. This CDR3 is 12 amino acids long. The germline V gene has CDR1 SGHVS and CDR2 FNYEAQ. The CDR3 sequence is CASSLRTDTQYF. DNA of the CDR3: TGTGCCAGCAGCTTACGCACAGATACGCAGTATTTT.

The chain combines TRBV29-1 with TRBJ2-2; 8 nucleotides align to TRBD1. CDR1 and CDR2 (germline): SQVTM, ANQGSEA. The CDR3 length is 14 residues. V was pared by 7 bases and J by 3 bases, with 7 bases of the junction left unmatched. DNA for the CDR3: TGCAGCGCCGACAGGGACAGGCACACCGGGGAGCTGTTTTTT. Its translation is CSADRDRHTGELFF.

The chain joins TRBV15 to TRBJ1-1; D gene ambiguous. The CDR3 has 13 amino acids. CDR1 LNHNV and CDR2 YYDKDF come from the germline V gene (reference sequence). The germline V and J ends were trimmed by 0 bases and 10 bases, with 12 bases remaining between them. The CDR3 region is CATSRDERTRAFF. The CDR3 DNA is TGTGCCACCAGCAGAGATGAGCGGACCCGAGCTTTCTTT.

To note about this clone: The junction differs from germline at one of its ends, possibly a read error. V usage is TRBV2 and J usage is TRBJ2-1; no clear D. Germline V lookup: CDR1 SNHLY, CDR2 FYNNEI. The CDR3 consists of 13 residues. CDR3 sequence: CATSRFSYNEQFF. In DNA, the CDR3 is TGTGCCACCAGTCGATTCTCCTACAATGAGCAGTTCTTC. The variable domain in full, with the rest retrieved from reference TRBV2 and TRBJ2-1, is EPEVTQTPSHQVTQMGQEVILRCVPISNHLYFYWYRQILGQKVEFLVSFYNNEISEKSEIFDDQFSVERPDGSNFTLKIRSTKLEDSAMYFCATSRFSYNEQFFGPGTRLTVL.

The chain uses TRBV29-1 and TRBJ2-3, with unresolved D. Trimming pared 4 bases from V and 0 bases from J, leaving 8 bases between. The CDR3 loop spans 13 amino acids. Germline V gene lookup returns CDR1 SQVTM and CDR2 ANQGSEA. In DNA, the CDR3 is TGCAGCGTTGGGATTCAGAGCACAGATACGCAGTATTTT. Translation gives CSVGIQSTDTQYF.

This chain connects TRBV30 to TRBJ2-7, with D uncertain. With 1 base removed from V and 7 bases from J, the gap between germline ends came to 11 bases. The germline gives CDR1 GTSNPN, CDR2 SVGIG (reference sequence). The length of the CDR3 is 12 residues. The CDR3 region is CAWSGLYMEQYF. The CDR3 region has the DNA TGTGCCTGGAGTGGGTTGTATATGGAGCAGTACTTC.

The table lists this clone with a few counts. This sequence joins TRBV7-2 and TRBJ2-7, with D hard to call. With 1 base removed from V and 6 bases from J, the gap between germline ends came to 16 bases. The germline gives CDR1 SGHTA, CDR2 FQGNSA. CDR3 size: 15 residues. The CDR3 DNA is TGTGCCAGCAGCTTAGGAACACGCCGCCCTGGCGAGCAGTACTTC. It translates to CASSLGTRRPGEQYF.

This clone has just a few counts. This chain uses TRBV29-1 with TRBJ2-3; D possibly corresponds to TRBD1 (5 bases). V shed 6 bases and J shed 1 base, with 14 bases lying between them. The germline gives CDR1 SQVTM, CDR2 ANQGSEA. The CDR3 has 14 residues. The CDR3 coding sequence is TGCAGCGTCCTTTCAGGGCTGGGCACAGATACGCAGTATTTT. Its protein product is CSVLSGLGTDTQYF.